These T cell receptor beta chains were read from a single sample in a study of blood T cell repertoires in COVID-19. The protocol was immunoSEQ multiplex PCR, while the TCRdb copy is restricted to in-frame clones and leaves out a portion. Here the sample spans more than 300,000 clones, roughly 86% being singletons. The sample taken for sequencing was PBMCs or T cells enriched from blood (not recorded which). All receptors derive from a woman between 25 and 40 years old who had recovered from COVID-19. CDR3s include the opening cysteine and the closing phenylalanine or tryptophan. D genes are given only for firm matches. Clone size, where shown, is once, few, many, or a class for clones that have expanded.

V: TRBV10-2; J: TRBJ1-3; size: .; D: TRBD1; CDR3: CASRQGAFHSGNTIYF; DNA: TGCGCCAGTAGACAGGGGGCCTTTCACTCTGGAAACACCATATATTTT
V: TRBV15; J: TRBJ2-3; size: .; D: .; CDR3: CATSRWLTGEADTQYF; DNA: TGTGCCACCAGCAGATGGCTCACAGGGGAGGCAGATACGCAGTATTTT
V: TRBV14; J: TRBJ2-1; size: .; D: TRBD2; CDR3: CASSQYPKGLAGAQGDEQFF; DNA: TGTGCCAGCAGCCAATACCCCAAAGGACTAGCGGGAGCGCAAGGGGATGAGCAGTTCTTC
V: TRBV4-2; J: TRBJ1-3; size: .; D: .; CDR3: CASSQDWAQGNTIYF; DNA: TGTGCCAGCAGCCAAGATTGGGCACAGGGAAACACCATATATTTT
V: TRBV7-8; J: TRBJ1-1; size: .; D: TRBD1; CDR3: CASSRQGTGGSTEAFF; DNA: TGTGCCAGCAGCCGCCAAGGCACAGGGGGGAGCACTGAAGCTTTCTTT
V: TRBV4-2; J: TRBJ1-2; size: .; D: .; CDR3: CASSQPSGRGNYGYTF; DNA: TGTGCCAGCAGCCAACCTAGTGGCAGGGGAAATTATGGCTACACCTTC
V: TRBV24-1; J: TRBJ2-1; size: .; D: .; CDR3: CATSDSYYNEQFF; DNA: TGTGCCACCAGTGATTCGTACTACAATGAGCAGTTCTTC
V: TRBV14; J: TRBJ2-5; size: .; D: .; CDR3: CASSRTFNQETQYF; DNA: TGTGCCAGCAGCCGAACATTTAACCAAGAGACCCAGTACTTC
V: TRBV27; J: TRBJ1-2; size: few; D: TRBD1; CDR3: CASSLGQGFYGYTF; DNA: TGTGCCAGCAGTTTGGGACAGGGGTTCTATGGCTACACCTTC
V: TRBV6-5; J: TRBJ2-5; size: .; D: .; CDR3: CASRSFQETQYF; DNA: TGTGCCAGCCGGTCATTCCAAGAGACCCAGTACTTC
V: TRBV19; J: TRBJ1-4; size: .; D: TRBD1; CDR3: CASRVGGDSLYLFF; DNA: TGTGCCAGTCGGGTCGGAGGGGACAGCTTGTATCTGTTTTTT
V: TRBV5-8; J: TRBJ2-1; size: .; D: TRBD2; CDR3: CASSSTGTSGGYNEQFF; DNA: TGTGCCAGCAGCTCGACCGGGACTAGCGGGGGGTACAATGAGCAGTTCTTC
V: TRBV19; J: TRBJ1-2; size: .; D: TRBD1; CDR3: CAASTGGSAYGYTF; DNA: TGTGCCGCTTCGACAGGGGGTTCGGCTTATGGCTACACCTTC
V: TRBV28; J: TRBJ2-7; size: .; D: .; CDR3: CASSFYYEQYF; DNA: TGTGCCAGCAGTTTCTACTACGAGCAGTACTTC
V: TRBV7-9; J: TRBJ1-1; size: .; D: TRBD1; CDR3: CASSRTRQGARTEAFF; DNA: TGTGCCAGCAGCCGAACTAGACAGGGGGCGCGAACTGAAGCTTTCTTT
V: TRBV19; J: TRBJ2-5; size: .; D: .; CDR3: CASSIGAEETQYF; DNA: TGTGCCAGTAGTATTGGGGCAGAAGAGACCCAGTACTTC
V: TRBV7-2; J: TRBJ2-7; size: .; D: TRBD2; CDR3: CASSPGTSGPYEQYF; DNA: TGTGCCAGCAGCCCGGGGACTAGCGGCCCCTACGAGCAGTACTTC
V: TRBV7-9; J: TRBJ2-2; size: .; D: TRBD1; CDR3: CASSLAATGGAGTGELFF; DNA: TGTGCCAGCAGCTTAGCGGCGACAGGGGGCGCCGGCACCGGGGAGCTGTTTTTT
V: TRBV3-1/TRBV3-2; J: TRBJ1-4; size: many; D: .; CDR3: CASSQQGGLFF; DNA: TGTGCCAGCAGCCAACAGGGAGGACTGTTTTTT
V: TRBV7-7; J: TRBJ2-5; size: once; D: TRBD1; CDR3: CASSSRGTGQETQYF; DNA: TGTGCTAGCAGCTCCCGAGGGACAGGGCAAGAGACCCAGTACTTC